The 9 T cell receptor beta chains below all came from one sample that was sequenced in a study of regulatory T cells in long-lasting Graves disease. CDR3 regions were amplified by Arm-PCR using iRepertoire HTBI primers to build TCR beta libraries. Each CDR3 protein is one row after TCRdb ran MiXCR on the multiplex PCR reads. The table records about 460,000 distinct CDR3 sequences, 20% to 25% of them present only once. Time point of the sample: persistent/refractory GD, antithyroid drugs over 5 years with positive TRAb. The TCR library used RNA extracted from PBMCs. The source was peripheral blood mononuclear cells (PBMCs), collected when the disease was refractory, from a patient treated with antithyroid drugs. Receptor source: a female donor with Graves disease.

This clonotype was observed a handful of times. The genes are TRBV6-1 and TRBJ2-7; D gene ambiguous. V dropped 3 bases and J dropped 0 bases, with 12 bases sitting between them. Germline V gene data show CDR1 as MNHNS and CDR2 as SASEGT. CDR3 length: 15 amino acids. CDR3 sequence: CASSDGKRSSYEQYF. CDR3 sequence (DNA): TGTGCCAGCAGTGATGGGAAACGATCCTCCTACGAGCAGTACTTC.

This clonotype has at least ten counts. The rearrangement uses TRBV2 and TRBJ2-4; D could derive from TRBD1 or TRBD2 (5 bases each). Trimming left V 8 bases short and J 0 bases short, with 14 bases between. CDR3 length: 15 amino acids. The germline gives CDR1 SNHLY, CDR2 FYNNEI. CDR3 region: CASGRVGEAKNIQYF. CDR3 sequence (DNA): TGTGCCAGCGGACGGGTGGGGGAAGCCAAAAACATTCAGTACTTC.

In its sample, this clonotype was seen once. The chain carries TRBV12-3 or TRBV12-4 and TRBJ2-3, with TRBD1 matching over 7 bases. The trim removed 1 base at V and 4 bases at J, leaving 5 bases unmatched. The length of the CDR3 is 15 residues. CDR3 residues: CASSLGHRGADTQYF. CDR3 bases: TGTGCCAGCAGTTTAGGTCACAGGGGAGCAGATACGCAGTATTTT.

This clonotype was seen a few times. The rearrangement links TRBV2 to TRBJ2-1, with no clear D. The ends were cut back, 2 bases at V and 4 bases at J, with 6 bases in the middle. The CDR3 runs 13 residues. Germline V gene lookup returns CDR1 SNHLY and CDR2 FYNNEI. The DNA for the CDR3 is TGTGCCAGCAGTGAATACTCATACAATGAGCAGTTCTTC. Protein: CASSEYSYNEQFF.

This clonotype was seen a handful of times. This rearrangement joins TRBV24-1 to TRBJ1-5; D unresolved. Between the trimmed V and J ends, which lost 6 bases and 3 bases, there was a span of 8 bases. The CDR3 spans 13 residues. Germline assignment: CDR1 KGHDR and CDR2 SFDVKD. The CDR3, as DNA: TGTGCCACCAGTCACGGATTCAATCAGCCCCAGCATTTT. As protein: CATSHGFNQPQHF.

This clonotype was seen many times. The rearrangement uses TRBV28 and TRBJ1-5, with 9 bases lining up with TRBD1. Germline lookup yields CDR1 MDHEN and CDR2 SYDVKM. V lost 4 bases and J lost 12; bases outside the gene matches: 13. This CDR3 contains 15 residues. The CDR3 sequence: CASSSGQGDEGSQHF. For the CDR3, the DNA is TGTGCCAGCAGTTCGGGACAGGGTGACGAAGGGAGCCAGCATTTT.

The table lists this clonotype with many counts. The rearrangement joins TRBV28 to TRBJ1-1; tentative D call: TRBD1 (5 bases). Germline V lookup: CDR1 MDHEN, CDR2 SYDVKM. V was shortened by 6 bases and J by 2 bases, with 7 bases between the two germline ends. This CDR3 is built from 12 residues. The CDR3 reads CASRQANTEAFF. CDR3 nucleotides: TGTGCCAGCAGACAGGCTAACACTGAAGCTTTCTTT.

This clonotype was found many times. For the CDR3, the DNA is TGCAGTGCTATGGAAACTAACTATGGCTACACCTTC. Protein product: CSAMETNYGYTF. The chain links TRBV20-1 to TRBJ1-2; D is unresolved. Per the germline V gene, CDR1 is DFQATT and CDR2 is SNEGSKA (reference sequence). V lost 4 bases to trimming and J lost 0 bases, with 6 bases between them. The CDR3 extends over 12 amino acids.

This clonotype was picked up many times. This chain connects TRBV27 to TRBJ2-2; 12 positions match TRBD2. This CDR3 spans 16 amino acids. V shed 3 bases, J shed 4 bases, and the junction held 3 bases outside the gene matches. Germline lookup yields CDR1 MNHEY and CDR2 SMNVEV (reference sequence). CDR3 DNA sequence: TGTGCCAGCAGTTTCCTAGCGGGGGGGCCCACCGGGGAGCTGTTTTTT. As protein: CASSFLAGGPTGELFF.